What follows are 26 T cell receptor beta chains derived from one specimen sequenced in a study of T cells in Graves' hyperthyroidism and ophthalmopathy. From RNA transcripts, TCR beta CDR3 regions were amplified. In the first-round RT-PCR of the TCR CDR3, the HTBI primer set was used. TCRdb re-analysed the multiplex PCR reads in MiXCR, keeping a single row per CDR3 protein. Among about 460,000 distinct CDR3 sequences listed, about 20% were seen once. Specimen: blood. The receptors derive from an older woman with Graves' ophthalmopathy.

This clonotype has at least ten counts. The rearrangement uses TRBV27 and TRBJ2-2; D call uncertain. The V gene lost 6 bases and the J gene lost 4 bases, with 9 bases spanning the gap. The CDR3 extends over 13 amino acids. The germline V gene encodes CDR1 MNHEY and CDR2 SMNVEV (reference sequence). CDR3 bases: TGTGCCAGCAGCTTACAAGGCACCGGGGAGCTGTTTTTT. It codes for CASSLQGTGELFF.

This clonotype was seen more than once but under ten times. The chain links TRBV6-1 to TRBJ1-1; 8 bases agree with TRBD1. The CDR3 loop spans 16 amino acids. Looked up from germline, CDR1 is MNHNS and CDR2 is SASEGT. The junction had 9 bases not matched to a gene; V was cut back by 6 bases and J by 0 bases. CDR3 amino acids: CASRDDRGILNTEAFF. In DNA form, the CDR3 reads TGTGCCAGCAGAGATGACAGGGGAATTTTGAACACTGAAGCTTTCTTT.

The rearrangement uses TRBV14 and TRBJ2-3; D not resolved. CDR1 is SGHDN and CDR2 is FVKESK in the germline V gene. The germline V and J ends were trimmed by 0 bases and 5 bases, with 12 bases remaining between them. The CDR3 totals 15 residues. The CDR3 DNA sequence: TGTGCCAGCAGCCAAGATCGACGGGTGGGAGATACGCAGTATTTT. Translation: CASSQDRRVGDTQYF.

This clonotype was counted between two and nine times. This chain links TRBV29-1 with TRBJ2-3; D tentatively fits TRBD1 or TRBD2 (5 bases each). Germline values: CDR1 SQVTM, CDR2 ANQGSEA. CDR3 length: 14 amino acids. Deletions cut 3 bases from V and 1 base from J, with 11 bases between. The CDR3 nucleotides are TGCAGCGTTGAGGAGGCAGGGCGCACAGATACGCAGTATTTT. Its protein product is CSVEEAGRTDTQYF.

This clonotype occurred a few times. The chain joins TRBV28 to TRBJ2-7, with 11 bases identical to TRBD2. J was trimmed by 5 bases and V by 3 bases; bases with no gene match: 3. The CDR3 is 14 amino acids. CDR1 and CDR2 (germline): MDHEN, SYDVKM. CDR3 region: CASSLIAGGHEQYF. CDR3 DNA sequence: TGTGCCAGCAGTTTGATAGCGGGAGGGCACGAGCAGTACTTC. Drawing the rest from reference TRBV28 and TRBJ2-7, the complete variable domain is DVKVTQSSRYLVKRTGEKVFLECVQDMDHENMFWYRQDPGLGLRLIYFSYDVKMKEKGDIPEGYSVSREKKERFSLILESASTNQTSMYLCASSLIAGGHEQYFGPGTRLTVT.

This clonotype was seen a few times. V gene TRBV7-9 combines with J gene TRBJ2-7; D gene uncertain. Germline loops: CDR1 SEHNR, CDR2 FQNEAQ (reference sequence). The CDR3 is 13 amino acids. With 5 bases removed from V and 6 bases from J, the gap between germline ends came to 14 bases. The CDR3 spells CASSHPLTGEQYF. CDR3 DNA sequence: TGTGCCAGCAGCCACCCCCTGACTGGCGAGCAGTACTTC.

This clonotype appeared many times. The chain couples TRBV12-3 or TRBV12-4 to TRBJ2-7; D perhaps matches TRBD1 (6 bases). The CDR3 runs to 13 residues. Trimming pared 5 bases from V and 1 base from J, leaving 9 bases between. CDR3 nucleotide sequence: TGTGCCAGCAGTCCGGACAGTTCCTACGAGCAGTACTTC. Translating it yields CASSPDSSYEQYF.

The V call is TRBV6-4, the J call TRBJ1-2; 10 bases line up with TRBD1. This CDR3 has 18 amino acids. Germline values: CDR1 MRHNA, CDR2 SNTAGT. V was pared by 4 bases and J by 6 bases, with 17 bases of the junction left unmatched. The CDR3 nucleotides are TGTGCCAGCAGTGGGCCGGCGACAGGGGGCAACTTCGGAGATGGCTACACCTTC. It codes for CASSGPATGGNFGDGYTF.

This chain links TRBV12-3 or TRBV12-4 with TRBJ1-6, with 8 positions matching TRBD1. This CDR3 comprises 14 residues. V was clipped by 6 bases and J by 6 bases; unmatched bases: 4. The CDR3 sequence: CASRTTGGNSPLHF. The CDR3 region has the DNA TGTGCCAGCAGAACAACAGGGGGTAATTCACCCCTCCACTTT.

This clonotype was recorded at least ten times. This chain uses TRBV7-8 with TRBJ2-2, with D possibly TRBD2 on 5 matching bases. Trimming left V 3 bases short and J 4 bases short, with 12 bases between. Germline lookup yields CDR1 SGHVS and CDR2 FQNEAQ. CDR3 length: 15 amino acids. The CDR3, as DNA: TGTGCCAGCAGCTTTGAGGGTCTGGGCACCGGGGAGCTGTTTTTT. This gives the protein CASSFEGLGTGELFF.

This clonotype has a handful of counts. The chain is built from TRBV20-1 and TRBJ2-7; TRBD1 matches 10 bases. V trimming: 6 bases; J trimming: 2 bases; junction bases outside the gene matches: 4. The CDR3 spans 13 residues. Germline assignment: CDR1 DFQATT and CDR2 SNEGSKA (reference sequence). CDR3 residues: CSATGQGPYEQYF. Here the CDR3 DNA reads TGCAGTGCCACGGGACAGGGGCCCTACGAGCAGTACTTC.

The gene calls are TRBV5-1 and TRBJ2-2, with 8 bases lining up with TRBD1. The germline V gene has CDR1 SGHRS and CDR2 YFSETQ. V lost 0 bases to trimming and J lost 7 bases; unmatched junction nucleotides: 8. The CDR3 has 16 amino acids. As DNA, the CDR3 is TGCGCCAGCAGCTTGGGACAGGACAGGGCCAGCGGGGAGCTGTTTTTT. Its protein is CASSLGQDRASGELFF.

V is TRBV29-1 and J is TRBJ1-5; D is possibly TRBD1 (6 bases). CDR1 is SQVTM, CDR2 ANQGSEA, per germline. V lost 4 bases to trimming and J lost 6 bases, with 13 bases between them. The CDR3 runs to 13 residues. CDR3 nucleotide sequence: TGCAGCGTTGGCCAGGGGTTGGGTCAGCCCCAGCATTTT. Protein product: CSVGQGLGQPQHF.

This rearrangement joins TRBV3-1 to TRBJ2-2; 12 positions match TRBD2. Per the germline V gene, CDR1 is LGHDT and CDR2 is YNNKEL (reference sequence). The CDR3 extends over 15 amino acids. V lost 4 bases, J lost 3 bases, and 0 bases stayed unmatched. CDR3 nucleotide sequence: TGTGCCAGCAGCCGACTAGCGGGAGACACCGGGGAGCTGTTTTTT. The encoded protein is CASSRLAGDTGELFF.

The chain uses TRBV5-1 and TRBJ1-1, with D perhaps TRBD1 (5 bases). The CDR3 has 11 amino acids. Germline loops: CDR1 SGHRS, CDR2 YFSETQ. Deletions cut 4 bases from V and 12 bases from J, with 13 bases between. The CDR3 DNA sequence: TGCGCCAGCAGCGAAGCAGGGCTGTCTTTCTTT. Protein: CASSEAGLSFF.

A note on this clonotype: One end of the junction is discordant with germline, which a read error may explain. The chain uses TRBV7-2 and TRBJ2-7, with unresolved D. The V gene's germline CDR1 is SGHTA and CDR2 FQGNSA. This CDR3 contains 14 residues. CDR3 nucleotides: TGTGCCAGCAGCTTACTAACAGTCAGTTACGTGCAGTACTTC. This encodes CASSLLTVSYVQYF.

This rearrangement joins TRBV12-3 or TRBV12-4 to TRBJ1-1; D ambiguous. This CDR3 contains 14 residues. The ends were cut back, 8 bases at V and 1 base at J, with 14 bases in the middle. The CDR3 region has the DNA TGTGCCAGCGGGCTCCTTGTGGGGAACACTGAAGCTTTCTTT. Its translation is CASGLLVGNTEAFF.

In its sample, this clonotype was seen many times. The V and J genes are TRBV12-3 or TRBV12-4 and TRBJ2-3; 7 bases align to TRBD2. This CDR3 has 15 amino acids. The V gene end was trimmed by 0 bases and the J gene end by 1 base; junction bases not matched to a gene: 1. The CDR3, as DNA: TGTGCCAGCAGTTTAGCTCTAGCGGGCACAGATACGCAGTATTTT. Amino acid sequence: CASSLALAGTDTQYF.

In this sample, this clonotype turned up a few times. The genes are TRBV9 and TRBJ1-1; TRBD1 is a possible D gene (6 bases). The V gene's germline CDR1 is SGDLS and CDR2 YYNGEE. This CDR3 has 16 residues. Trimming took off 4 bases at V and 4 bases at J, with 20 bases between the two ends. In DNA form, the CDR3 reads TGTGCCAGCAGCAGGGGGTTGGGGGGGGATGGCACTGAAGCTTTCTTT. This sequence encodes CASSRGLGGDGTEAFF.

This clonotype showed up just a few times. V and J are TRBV28 and TRBJ1-1; D may be TRBD1 (5 bases). Germline loops: CDR1 MDHEN, CDR2 SYDVKM. V lost 7 bases and J lost 0, with 15 bases in between. The CDR3 is 15 amino acids. DNA for the CDR3: TGTGCCAGCACCTCGCACGGGGGAATGAACACTGAAGCTTTCTTT. Translating it yields CASTSHGGMNTEAFF.

This clonotype has only a few counts. The chain employs TRBV7-3 and TRBJ2-6, with D unresolved. The ends were cut back, 6 bases at V and 0 bases at J, with 6 bases in the middle. Germline-derived CDR1 and CDR2 are SGHTA and FQGTGA. The CDR3 totals 14 residues. CDR3 residues: CASRAHSGANVLTF. The CDR3 bases are TGTGCCAGCAGGGCCCACTCTGGGGCCAACGTCCTGACTTTC.

The chain employs TRBV3-1 and TRBJ2-7, with 9 bases matching TRBD1. The V gene's germline CDR1 is LGHDT and CDR2 YNNKEL (reference sequence). The CDR3 runs to 14 residues. V gave up 1 base and J gave up 3 bases; unmatched junction bases: 1. The CDR3 reads CASSQGDRDYEQYF. CDR3 nucleotide sequence: TGTGCCAGCAGCCAAGGGGACAGGGACTACGAGCAGTACTTC.

J is TRBJ1-5 and V is TRBV28, with 8 bases identical to TRBD1. The CDR3 is made up of 16 amino acids. Losses at the gene ends were 4 bases for V and 3 bases for J; bases not matched to a gene: 8. Germline V gives CDR1 MDHEN, CDR2 SYDVKM. The CDR3 DNA sequence: TGTGCCAGCAGTTATTCAGGGGGCGCGTACAATCAGCCCCAGCATTTT. Amino acids: CASSYSGGAYNQPQHF. The whole variable domain, remainder taken from reference TRBV28 and TRBJ1-5, is DVKVTQSSRYLVKRTGEKVFLECVQDMDHENMFWYRQDPGLGLRLIYFSYDVKMKEKGDIPEGYSVSREKKERFSLILESASTNQTSMYLCASSYSGGAYNQPQHFGDGTRLSIL.

This clonotype was seen repeatedly, ten times or more. The chain is built from TRBV11-2 and TRBJ2-5, with unresolved D. Trimming took 1 base from V and 5 from J, leaving 8 bases between them. The germline gives CDR1 SGHAT, CDR2 FQNNGV. CDR3 length equals 13 residues. The CDR3: CASSLGVKETQYF. The CDR3 nucleotides read TGTGCCAGCAGCTTAGGGGTGAAGGAGACCCAGTACTTC.

This clonotype was observed a single time. This rearrangement joins TRBV7-9 to TRBJ1-5; a weak D match, TRBD1 (6 bases). The germline CDR1 and CDR2 sequences are SEHNR and FQNEAQ (reference sequence). CDR3 length: 15 residues. The V end lost 5 bases, the J end lost 0 bases, and 11 bases lay between the germline ends. The CDR3 nucleotides are TGTGCCAGCAGCATAGGGGACACTAGCAATCAGCCCCAGCATTTT. This translates into CASSIGDTSNQPQHF.

Ten or more counts support this clonotype. V is TRBV11-2 and J is TRBJ2-3, with D hard to call. The germline V gene encodes CDR1 SGHAT and CDR2 FQNNGV. V shed 2 bases and J shed 5 bases, with 8 bases lying between them. This CDR3 contains 13 residues. CDR3 residues: CASSLPTVDTQYF. In DNA, the CDR3 is TGTGCCAGCAGCTTACCAACAGTAGATACGCAGTATTTT.